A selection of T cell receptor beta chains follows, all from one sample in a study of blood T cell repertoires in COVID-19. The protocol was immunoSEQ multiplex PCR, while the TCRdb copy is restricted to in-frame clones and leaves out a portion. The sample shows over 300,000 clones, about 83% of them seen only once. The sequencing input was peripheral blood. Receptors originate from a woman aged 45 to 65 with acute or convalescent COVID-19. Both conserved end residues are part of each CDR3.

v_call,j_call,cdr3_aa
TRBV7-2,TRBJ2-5,CASSLEGASGEYF
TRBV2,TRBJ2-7,CASAGTGEGEQYF
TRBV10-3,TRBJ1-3,CAIAGDSGNTIYF
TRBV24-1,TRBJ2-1,CATSDGLVPFF
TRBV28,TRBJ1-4,CASLTGITNEKLFF
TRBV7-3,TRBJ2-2,CASSPGTGGTGELFF
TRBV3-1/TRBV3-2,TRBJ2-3,CASSPTSGRMGTDTQYF
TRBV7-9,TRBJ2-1,CASSLDGLAGGNEQFF
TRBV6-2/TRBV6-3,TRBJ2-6,CASSSGRNSGANVLTF
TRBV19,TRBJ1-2,CASSIRPGQGYGYTF
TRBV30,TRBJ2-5,CAFRGASGVTQYF
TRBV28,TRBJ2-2,CASSVWAGTGELFF
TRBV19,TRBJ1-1,CASSILAETEAFF
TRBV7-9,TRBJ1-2,CASSLVRDRGRRVYGYTF
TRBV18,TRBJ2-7,CASSREPYEQYF
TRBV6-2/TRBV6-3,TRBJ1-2,CASSRGQGAGGYTF
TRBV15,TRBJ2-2,CATSRSSGSDTGELFF
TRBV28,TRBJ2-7,CASSFRAGGGSYEQYF
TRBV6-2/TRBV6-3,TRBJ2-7,CASSPRGPPYEQYF
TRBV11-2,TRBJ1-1,CASSLEGGANTEAFF
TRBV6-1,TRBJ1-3,CASSESDGNTIYF
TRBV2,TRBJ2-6,CASSLASGANVLTF
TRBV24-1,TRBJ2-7,CATSDPGEGMNEQYF
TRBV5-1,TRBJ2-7,CASSPQAGGPYEQYF
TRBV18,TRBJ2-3,CASSPGLAGVDTQYF
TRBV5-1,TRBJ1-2,CASSLVSSRAGNYGYTF
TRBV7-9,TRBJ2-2,CASSGTVAGELFF
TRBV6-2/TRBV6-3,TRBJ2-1,CASSTGQELYNEQFF
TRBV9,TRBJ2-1,CASSVDSGRSNEQFF
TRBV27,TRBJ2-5,CAIRTGTGAWGTQYF
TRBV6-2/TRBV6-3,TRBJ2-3,CASSSTGSNTDTQYF
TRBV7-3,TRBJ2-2,CASSPGEYGELFF
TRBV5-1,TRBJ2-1,CASSTPGLAGVLFF
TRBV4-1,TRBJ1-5,CASSLGSNQPQHF
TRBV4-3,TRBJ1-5,CASSQDDRGNQPQHF
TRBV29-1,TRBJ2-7,CSVEEGLAGMHEQYF
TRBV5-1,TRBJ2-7,CASSQGLAGGSSYEQYF
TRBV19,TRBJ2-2,CASRGVLNTGELFF
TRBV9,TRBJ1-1,CASSSKDGIGSGKTEAFF
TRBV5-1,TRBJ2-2,CASSLVGQSGELFF
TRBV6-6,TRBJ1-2,CASSYPAGYGYTF
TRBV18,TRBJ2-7,CASSPPSSGIYEQYF
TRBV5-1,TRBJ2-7,CASSFTPHNRGLKYEQYF
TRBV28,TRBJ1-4,CASRLQGAMREKLFF
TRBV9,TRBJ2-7,CASSAGQGATYEQYF
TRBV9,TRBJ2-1,CASSARAAEQFF
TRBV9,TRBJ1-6,CASTRAVFNSPLHF
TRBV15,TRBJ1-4,CATSRDPSSRALFF
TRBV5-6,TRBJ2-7,CASSSTSGSSEQYF
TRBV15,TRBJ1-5,CATSSSLRGNQPQHF
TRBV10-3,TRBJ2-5,CAINPGGSWEETQYF
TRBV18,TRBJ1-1,CASSRTGNTEAFF
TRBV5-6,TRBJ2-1,CASSLAGGPLSYNEQFF